Sequencing of this TCR beta chain was carried out in a study of T cell responses to AZD1222 COVID-19 vaccine. Study results and limitations: There were repertoire samples only from the period after the peak T cell response.

Notes on this clone: The antigen is undetermined.

Generated by immunoSEQ multiplex PCR, the TCRdb table keeps only in-frame clones and is missing some. This table holds some 150,000 clones, around nine tenths found once. Germline V CDR1 and CDR2: GTSNPN, SVGIG (reference sequence). Trimming cost V 5 bases and J 3 bases; bases outside gene matches: 7. CDR3 length: 13 residues. This material consisted of peripheral blood, taken on day 0 of AZD1222 vaccination. The TCR sequence derives from an adult in good health. The V call is TRBV30, the J call TRBJ2-7; 7 nucleotides align to TRBD1. The CDR3 nucleotides are TGTGCCTGGGGAGACAGGGCGGGCTACGAGCAGTACTTC. Protein sequence: CAWGDRAGYEQYF.